This TCR beta chain was sequenced during a study of blood T cell repertoires in COVID-19. On the study more broadly: Donors in the United States, Italy and Spain gave samples during acute or convalescent COVID-19. PBMCs, B-cell-depleted T cells, or T cells were the source of the cDNA or gDNA that made up the material.

The V gene's germline CDR1 is SEHNR and CDR2 FQNEAQ (reference sequence). This CDR3 has 13 residues. The ends were cut back, 4 bases at V and 1 base at J, with 8 bases in the middle. This clone came up a few times. As handled by the study authors: Reference gene primers were amplified, and this amplification served to estimate nucleated cell counts. TCRdb's copy holds only in-frame clones and misses some; the assay was immunoSEQ multiplex PCR. V, J and clone size derive from that table, while D and trimming were established from the DNA sequence. The sample lists 90,000 to 150,000 clones; approximately 71% were seen once.

Sequencing input: peripheral blood. The rearrangement links TRBV7-9 to TRBJ2-7; D call uncertain. The receptor was isolated from a human donor in a cohort sampled during active COVID-19. CDR3 protein: CASSYSLSYEQYF. CDR3 in DNA: TGTGCCAGCAGCTACAGCCTGTCCTACGAGCAGTACTTC.